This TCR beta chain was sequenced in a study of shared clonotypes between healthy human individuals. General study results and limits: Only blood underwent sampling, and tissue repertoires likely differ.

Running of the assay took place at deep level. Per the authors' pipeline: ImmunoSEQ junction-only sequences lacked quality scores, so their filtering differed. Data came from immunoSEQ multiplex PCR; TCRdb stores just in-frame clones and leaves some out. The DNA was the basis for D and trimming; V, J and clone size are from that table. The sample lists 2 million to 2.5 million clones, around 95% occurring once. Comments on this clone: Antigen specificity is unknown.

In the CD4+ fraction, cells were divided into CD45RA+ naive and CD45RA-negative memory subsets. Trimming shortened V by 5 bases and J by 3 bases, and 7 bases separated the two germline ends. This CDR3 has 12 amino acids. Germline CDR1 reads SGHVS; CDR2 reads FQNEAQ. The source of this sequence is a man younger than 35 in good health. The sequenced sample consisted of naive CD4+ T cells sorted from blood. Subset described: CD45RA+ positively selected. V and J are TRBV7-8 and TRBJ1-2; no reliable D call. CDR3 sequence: CASSPTYYGYTF. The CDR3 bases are TGTGCCAGCAGCCCCACGTACTATGGCTACACCTTC.